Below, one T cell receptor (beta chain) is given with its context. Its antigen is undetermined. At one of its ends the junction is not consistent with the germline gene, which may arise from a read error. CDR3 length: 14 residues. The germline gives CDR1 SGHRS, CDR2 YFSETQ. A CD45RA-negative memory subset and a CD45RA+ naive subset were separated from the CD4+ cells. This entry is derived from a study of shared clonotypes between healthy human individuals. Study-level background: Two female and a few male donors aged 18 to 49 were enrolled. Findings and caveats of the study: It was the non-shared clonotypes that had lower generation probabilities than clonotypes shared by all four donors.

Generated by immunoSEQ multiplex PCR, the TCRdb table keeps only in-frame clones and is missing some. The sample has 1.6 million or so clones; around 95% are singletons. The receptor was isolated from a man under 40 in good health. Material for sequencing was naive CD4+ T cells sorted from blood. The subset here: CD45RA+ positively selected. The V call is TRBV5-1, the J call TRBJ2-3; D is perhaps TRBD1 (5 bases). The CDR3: CAGSLDQGSDTQYF. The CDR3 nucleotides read TGCGCCGGCAGCTTGGACCAGGGTTCAGATACGCAGTATTTT.